Reported below is one T cell receptor (beta chain). Its antigen is unidentified. Vbeta (60) and Jbeta (13) primers were used in the PCR. The table came from immunoSEQ multiplex PCR; TCRdb's copy has only in-frame clones and leaves some out. The sample lists 120,000 or so clones; around 72% were seen once. The data derive from a study of cytomegalovirus exposure and HLA in healthy donors. Notes on the study in general: A later analysis appeared to link common viral pathogens to several of the most significant clusters. TRBV6-2, TRBV6-3 and other indistinguishable V segments were excluded. High sensitivity and specificity were reportedly achieved when the classifier diagnosed cytomegalovirus status.

Germline V gives CDR1 LGHNA, CDR2 YSLEER. V was shortened by 5 bases and J by 0 bases, with 11 bases between the two germline ends. This CDR3 contains 15 residues. This clonotype was sampled from a woman between 40 and 55 years old in good health and CMV-seropositive. The sample taken for sequencing was PBMCs. The V and J genes are TRBV4-3 and TRBJ2-1, with TRBD2 as a possible D gene (7 bases). The CDR3 loop reads CASSSRGASYNEQFF. In DNA form, the CDR3 reads TGCGCCAGCAGCTCTCGGGGGGCCTCCTACAATGAGCAGTTCTTC.